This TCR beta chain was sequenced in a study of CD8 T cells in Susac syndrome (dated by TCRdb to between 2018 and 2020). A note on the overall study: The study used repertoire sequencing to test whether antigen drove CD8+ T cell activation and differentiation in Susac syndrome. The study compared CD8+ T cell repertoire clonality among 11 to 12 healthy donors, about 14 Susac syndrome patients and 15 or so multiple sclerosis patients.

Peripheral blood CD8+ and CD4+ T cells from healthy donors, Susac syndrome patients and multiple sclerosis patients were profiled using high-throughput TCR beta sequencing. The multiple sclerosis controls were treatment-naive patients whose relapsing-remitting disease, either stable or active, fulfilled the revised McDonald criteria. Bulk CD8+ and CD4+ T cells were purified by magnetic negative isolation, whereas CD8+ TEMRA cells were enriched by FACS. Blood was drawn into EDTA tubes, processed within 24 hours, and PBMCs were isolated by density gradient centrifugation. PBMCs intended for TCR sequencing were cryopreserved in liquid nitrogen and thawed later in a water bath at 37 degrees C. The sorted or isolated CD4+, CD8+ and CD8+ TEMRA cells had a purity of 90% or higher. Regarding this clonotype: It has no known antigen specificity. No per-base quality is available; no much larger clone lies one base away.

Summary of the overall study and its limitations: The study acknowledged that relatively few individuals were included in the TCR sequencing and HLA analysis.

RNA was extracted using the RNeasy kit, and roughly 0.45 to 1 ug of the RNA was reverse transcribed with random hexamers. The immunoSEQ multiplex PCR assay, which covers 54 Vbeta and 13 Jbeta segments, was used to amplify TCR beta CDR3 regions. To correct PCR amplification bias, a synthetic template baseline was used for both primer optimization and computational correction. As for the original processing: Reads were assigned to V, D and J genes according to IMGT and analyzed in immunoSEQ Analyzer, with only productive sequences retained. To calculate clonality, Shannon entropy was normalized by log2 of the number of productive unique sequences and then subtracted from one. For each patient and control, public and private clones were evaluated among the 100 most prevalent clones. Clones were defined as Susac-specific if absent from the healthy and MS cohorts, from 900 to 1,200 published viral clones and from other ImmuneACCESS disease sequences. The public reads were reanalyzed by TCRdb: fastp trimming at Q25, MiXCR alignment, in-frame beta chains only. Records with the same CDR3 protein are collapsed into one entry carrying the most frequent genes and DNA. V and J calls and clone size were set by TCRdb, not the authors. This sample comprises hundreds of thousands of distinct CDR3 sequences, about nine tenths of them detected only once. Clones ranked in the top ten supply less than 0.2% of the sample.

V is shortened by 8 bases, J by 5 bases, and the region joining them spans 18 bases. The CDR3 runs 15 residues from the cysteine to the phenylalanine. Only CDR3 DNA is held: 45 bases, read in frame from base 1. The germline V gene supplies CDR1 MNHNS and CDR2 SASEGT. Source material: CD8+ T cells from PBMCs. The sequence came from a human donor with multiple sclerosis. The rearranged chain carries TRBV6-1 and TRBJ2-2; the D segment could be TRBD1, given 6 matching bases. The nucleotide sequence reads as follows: TGTGCCAGCGGCCTGCCAGGGGCCTGGACCGGGGAGCTGTTTTTT. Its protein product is CASGLPGAWTGELFF.